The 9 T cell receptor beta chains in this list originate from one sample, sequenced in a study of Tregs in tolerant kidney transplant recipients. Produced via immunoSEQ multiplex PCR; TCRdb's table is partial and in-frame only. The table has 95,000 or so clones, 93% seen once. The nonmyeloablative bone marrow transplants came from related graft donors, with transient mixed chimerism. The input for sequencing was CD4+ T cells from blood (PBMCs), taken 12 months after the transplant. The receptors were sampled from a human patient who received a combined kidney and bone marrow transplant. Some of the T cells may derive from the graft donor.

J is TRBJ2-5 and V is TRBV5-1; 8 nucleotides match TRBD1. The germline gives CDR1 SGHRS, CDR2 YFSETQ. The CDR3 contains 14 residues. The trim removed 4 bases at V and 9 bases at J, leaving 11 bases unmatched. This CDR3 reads CASSVGQAPGAQYF. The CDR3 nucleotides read TGCGCCAGCAGCGTGGGACAGGCCCCAGGGGCCCAGTACTTC.

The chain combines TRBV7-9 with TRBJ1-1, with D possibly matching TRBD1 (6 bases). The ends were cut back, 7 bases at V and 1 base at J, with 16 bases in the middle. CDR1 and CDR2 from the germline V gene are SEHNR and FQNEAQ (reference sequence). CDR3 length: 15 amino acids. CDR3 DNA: TGTGCCAGCACATCCTGGGGGCAGGGGAACACTGAAGCTTTCTTT. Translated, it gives CASTSWGQGNTEAFF.

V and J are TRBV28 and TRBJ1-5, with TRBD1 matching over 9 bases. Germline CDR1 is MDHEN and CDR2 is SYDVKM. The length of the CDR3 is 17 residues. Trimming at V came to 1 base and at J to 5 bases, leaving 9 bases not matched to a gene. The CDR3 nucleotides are TGTGCCAGCAGTTTATTTGGACAGGGGAGGCGGGATCAGCCCCAGCATTTT. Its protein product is CASSLFGQGRRDQPQHF.

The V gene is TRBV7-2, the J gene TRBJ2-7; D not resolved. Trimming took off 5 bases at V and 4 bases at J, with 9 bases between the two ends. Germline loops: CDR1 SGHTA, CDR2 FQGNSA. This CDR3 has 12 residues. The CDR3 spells CASSATKYEQYF. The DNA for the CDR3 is TGTGCCAGCAGCGCGACAAAGTACGAGCAGTACTTC.

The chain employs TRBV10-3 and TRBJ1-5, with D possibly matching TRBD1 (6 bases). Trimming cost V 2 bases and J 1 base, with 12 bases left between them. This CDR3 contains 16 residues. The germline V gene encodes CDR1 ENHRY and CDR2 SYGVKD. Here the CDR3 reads CAISEVAGQSNQPQHF. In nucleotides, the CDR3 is TGTGCCATCAGTGAGGTCGCTGGACAGAGCAATCAGCCCCAGCATTTT.

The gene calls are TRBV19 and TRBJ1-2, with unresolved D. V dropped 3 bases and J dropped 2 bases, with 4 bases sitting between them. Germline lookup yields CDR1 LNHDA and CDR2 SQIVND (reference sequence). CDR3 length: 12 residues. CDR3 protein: CASSILNYGYTF. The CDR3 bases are TGTGCCAGTAGTATCCTAAACTATGGCTACACCTTC. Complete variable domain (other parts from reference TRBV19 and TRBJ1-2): DGGITQSPKYLFRKEGQNVTLSCEQNLNHDAMYWYRQDPGQGLRLIYYSQIVNDFQKGDIAEGYSVSREKKESFPLTVTSAQKNPTAFYLCASSILNYGYTFGSGTRLTVV.

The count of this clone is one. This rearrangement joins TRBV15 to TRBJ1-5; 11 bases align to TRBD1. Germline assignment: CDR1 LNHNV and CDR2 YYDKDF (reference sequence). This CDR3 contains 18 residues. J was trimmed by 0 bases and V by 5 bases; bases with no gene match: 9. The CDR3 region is CATSGPGTGGTSNQPQHF. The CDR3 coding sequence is TGTGCCACCAGCGGACCCGGGACAGGGGGAACTAGCAATCAGCCCCAGCATTTT.

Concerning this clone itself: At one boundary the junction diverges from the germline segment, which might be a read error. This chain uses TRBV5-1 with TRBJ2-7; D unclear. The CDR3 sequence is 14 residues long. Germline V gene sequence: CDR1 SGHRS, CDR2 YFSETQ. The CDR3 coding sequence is TGCGCCAGCAGCTTGGTCGGCGGATCCTACAAGCAGTACTTC. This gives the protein CASSLVGGSYKQYF. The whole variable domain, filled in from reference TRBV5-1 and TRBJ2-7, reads KAGVTQTPRYLIKTRGQQVTLSCSPISGHRSVSWYQQTPGQGLQFLFEYFSETQRNKGNFPGRFSGRQFSNSRSEMNVSTLELGDSALYLCASSLVGGSYKQYFGPGTRLTVT.

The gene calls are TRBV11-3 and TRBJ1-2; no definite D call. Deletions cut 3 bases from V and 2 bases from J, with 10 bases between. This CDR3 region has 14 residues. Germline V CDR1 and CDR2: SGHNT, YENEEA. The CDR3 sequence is CASSFQAGNYGYTF. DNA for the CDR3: TGTGCCAGCAGCTTCCAGGCGGGGAACTATGGCTACACCTTC.